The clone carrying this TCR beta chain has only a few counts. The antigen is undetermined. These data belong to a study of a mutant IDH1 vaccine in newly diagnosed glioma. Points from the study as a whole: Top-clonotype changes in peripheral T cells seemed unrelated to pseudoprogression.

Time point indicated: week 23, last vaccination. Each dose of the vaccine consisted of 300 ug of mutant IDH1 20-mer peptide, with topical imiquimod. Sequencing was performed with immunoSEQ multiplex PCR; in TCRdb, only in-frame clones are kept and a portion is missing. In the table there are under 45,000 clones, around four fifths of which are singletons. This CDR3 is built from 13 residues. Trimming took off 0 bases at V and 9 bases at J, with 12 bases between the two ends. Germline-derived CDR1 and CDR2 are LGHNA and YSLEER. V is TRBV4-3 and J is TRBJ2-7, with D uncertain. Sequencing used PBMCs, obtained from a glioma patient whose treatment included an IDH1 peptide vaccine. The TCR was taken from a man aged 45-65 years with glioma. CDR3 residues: CASSQDQISGQYF. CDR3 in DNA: TGCGCCAGCAGCCAAGATCAGATCAGTGGGCAGTACTTC.